The sequence of this T cell receptor beta chain was determined in a study of OX40 agonist ivuxolimab in advanced cancers. Study-level information: Patients in dose escalation had liver, melanoma, kidney or head and neck cancers.

Germline trimming cut 2 bases from V and 3 bases from J; bases unmatched to any gene: 4. CDR1 and CDR2 (germline): SGHTS, YDEGEE. The CDR3 extends over 17 amino acids. Broader study findings: Clonal expansion from baseline to week 6 occurred in both CD4+ and CD8+ T cells.

In this sample, this clone turned up a few times. No antigen is known for it. The repertoire was sequenced with immunoSEQ multiplex PCR; TCRdb's copy has only in-frame clones and lacks some. The table shows some 57,000 clones, with roughly 84% occurring only once. This chain links TRBV5-8 with TRBJ2-2; 13 bases are a match to TRBD2. The sequence was collected from an adult with an advanced solid tumor such as melanoma, head and neck, liver or kidney cancer. Source: CD4+ or CD8+ T cells sorted from blood, taken in a trial of the OX40 agonist ivuxolimab. CDR3 in amino acids: CASSFPTSGRDTGELFF. The CDR3 DNA reads TGTGCCAGCAGCTTCCCAACTAGCGGGAGGGACACCGGGGAGCTGTTTTTT.